One sample yielded the 18 T cell receptor beta chains listed below, sequenced in a study of human T cells and chemical hapten exposure (dated by TCRdb to the early 2020s). Library preparation used RACE. TCRdb lists the instrument as NextSeq 500. TCRdb applied fastp at Q25 and MiXCR to the public reads, then kept only in-frame beta chains. Identical CDR3 proteins give one entry, which carries the most common genes and DNA. The sample table records just under 350,000 distinct CDR3 sequences; roughly 6.9% of these occur just once. The ten largest clones represent around 8.4% of the sample. What the time point label conveys for this sample: patch test 1, 2 weeks after DPC sensitization. The sample's treatment or condition label, in plain terms: therapeutic diphenylcyclopropenone sensitization with weekly scalp DPC. The material sequenced was whole blood, taken in connection with sensitization to the hapten diphenylcyclopropenone (DPC). These receptor sequences come from a woman younger than 30 with alopecia areata. Some clones in this sample may be carry-over from other donors' samples.

This clonotype was recorded many times. The gene calls are TRBV2 and TRBJ2-3; D perhaps matches TRBD1 (7 bases). Deletions cut 6 bases from V and 4 bases from J, with 8 bases between. The CDR3 has 12 residues. CDR1 is SNHLY and CDR2 is FYNNEI in the germline V gene. For the CDR3, the DNA is TGTGCCAGCAGCAGGGGGGCAGATACGCAGTATTTT. Its protein is CASSRGADTQYF.

V usage is TRBV4-3 and J usage is TRBJ1-4; no clear D. CDR1 LGHNA and CDR2 YSLEER come from the germline V gene. The CDR3 is made up of 16 amino acids. The V gene lost 0 bases and the J gene lost 8 bases, with 16 bases spanning the gap. The CDR3 DNA is TGCGCCAGCAGCCAAGATTATGGGGTGGTAGAAGAAAAACTGTTTTTT. It codes for CASSQDYGVVEEKLFF.

The chain joins TRBV3-1 to TRBJ2-3; D remains ambiguous. Per the germline V gene, CDR1 is LGHDT and CDR2 is YNNKEL (reference sequence). The CDR3 has 15 amino acids. V lost 1 base, J lost 0 bases, and 8 bases lay in between. CDR3: CASSQAGLSTDTQYF. The CDR3 DNA follows: TGTGCCAGCAGCCAAGCAGGTCTAAGCACAGATACGCAGTATTTT.

The chain carries TRBV5-4 and TRBJ1-1; D gene unclear. V was shortened by 5 bases and J by 1 base, with 12 bases between the two germline ends. The germline V gene encodes CDR1 SGHNT and CDR2 YYREEE (reference sequence). The CDR3 totals 14 residues. The CDR3 loop is CASREMSSNTEAFF. CDR3 in DNA: TGTGCCAGCAGGGAAATGTCATCGAACACTGAAGCTTTCTTT.

The table lists this clonotype with a few counts. As DNA, the CDR3 is TGTGCCAGCACCAAGGGAAGGGGCCGAAAGGAGGATCAGCCCCAGCATTTT. Translation gives CASTKGRGRKEDQPQHF. The V call is TRBV6-6, the J call TRBJ1-5; weak D call: TRBD1 (5 bases). The CDR3 is made up of 17 amino acids. V was cut by 7 bases and J by 5 bases, with 24 bases left in between. In germline, CDR1 is MNHNY, CDR2 SVGAGI (reference sequence).

This clonotype was observed at least ten times. The chain has TRBV7-2 and TRBJ1-1, with TRBD1 as a possible D gene (5 bases). With 0 bases removed from V and 6 bases from J, the gap between germline ends came to 11 bases. The CDR3 extends over 14 amino acids. Germline CDR1 and CDR2: SGHTA and FQGNSA. The CDR3 loop reads CASSLALQGAEAFF. The CDR3 region has the DNA TGTGCCAGCAGCTTAGCGCTCCAGGGCGCTGAAGCTTTCTTT.

This clonotype has a handful of counts. J is TRBJ2-3 and V is TRBV6-5; 9 bases are shared with TRBD2. Trimming at V came to 0 bases and at J to 3 bases, leaving 7 bases not matched to a gene. The V gene's germline CDR1 is MNHEY and CDR2 SVGAGI. The CDR3 consists of 17 residues. This chain's CDR3 is CASSYSSGGVWTDTQYF. CDR3 DNA: TGTGCCAGCAGTTACTCTAGCGGGGGTGTTTGGACAGATACGCAGTATTTT.

A few counts support this clonotype. The chain uses TRBV2 and TRBJ1-1; tentative D call: TRBD1 (6 bases). This CDR3 contains 16 residues. The V and J ends lost 4 bases and 0 bases respectively, with 15 bases between them. CDR1 is SNHLY, CDR2 FYNNEI, per germline. This chain's CDR3 is CASSAPPGEVNTEAFF. CDR3 sequence (DNA): TGTGCCAGCAGTGCGCCCCCAGGGGAAGTGAACACTGAAGCTTTCTTT.

In DNA, the CDR3 is TGTGCCAGCAGCCAAACCGGGACAGGGGGACCAGATACGCAGTATTTT. Translation: CASSQTGTGGPDTQYF. The chain couples TRBV6-5 to TRBJ2-3, with TRBD1 matching over 11 bases. The ends lost 6 bases at V and 4 bases at J; junction bases unmatched: 9. The CDR3 spans 16 residues. Germline-derived CDR1 and CDR2 are MNHEY and SVGAGI.

The table lists this clonotype with many counts. The rearrangement joins TRBV20-1 to TRBJ2-3; D gene uncertain. The CDR3 runs 13 residues. Trimming shortened V by 0 bases and J by 4 bases, and 8 bases separated the two germline ends. Germline V CDR1 and CDR2: DFQATT, SNEGSKA (reference sequence). The CDR3 sequence is CSARESLSDTQYF. CDR3 nucleotide sequence: TGCAGTGCTAGAGAAAGTTTATCAGATACGCAGTATTTT.

CDR3 in DNA: TGTGCCAGCAGTTTAAGGACAGGATTATACACCATATATTTT. This translates into CASSLRTGLYTIYF. This chain connects TRBV12-3 or TRBV12-4 to TRBJ1-3, with TRBD1 matching over 7 bases. This CDR3 has 14 amino acids. V lost 2 bases, J lost 8 bases, and 6 bases stayed unmatched.

V gene TRBV3-1 combines with J gene TRBJ1-6; possibly TRBD1 for D (6 bases). Germline V CDR1 and CDR2: LGHDT, YNNKEL (reference sequence). The CDR3 sequence is 15 residues long. The V end lost 1 base, the J end lost 7 bases, and 11 bases lay between the germline ends. The CDR3 DNA reads TGTGCCAGCAGCCAAGGGACAACAGGGAATTCACCCCTCCACTTT. Amino acids: CASSQGTTGNSPLHF.

The chain links TRBV7-2 to TRBJ1-2, with 7 bases that match TRBD1. The CDR3 loop spans 15 amino acids. V trimming: 1 base; J trimming: 2 bases; junction bases outside the gene matches: 4. Germline CDR1 is SGHTA and CDR2 is FQGNSA. In DNA, the CDR3 is TGTGCCAGCAGCTTAGGTCAGGGGGGAAACTATGGCTACACCTTC. Translating gives CASSLGQGGNYGYTF.

The table lists this clonotype with a few counts. J is TRBJ2-1 and V is TRBV6-5; the match to TRBD2 covers 8 bases. CDR1 is MNHEY, CDR2 SVGAGI, per germline. CDR3 length: 14 amino acids. V shed 6 bases, J shed 8 bases, and the junction held 9 bases outside the gene matches. In DNA form, the CDR3 reads TGTGCCAGCAGGCATTACATAGCGGGGTATGAGCAGTTCTTC. This encodes CASRHYIAGYEQFF.

Many counts were recorded for this clonotype. The rearrangement uses TRBV4-3 and TRBJ1-2; TRBD1 matches 10 bases. This CDR3 has 16 residues. Trimming took 1 base from V and 3 from J; bases not matched to a gene: 5. Germline assignment: CDR1 LGHNA and CDR2 YSLEER. The CDR3 protein is CASSQASGTGDYGYTF. The CDR3 DNA reads as TGCGCCAGCAGCCAAGCATCCGGGACAGGGGACTATGGCTACACCTTC.

The chain employs TRBV2 and TRBJ2-5; TRBD2 matches 8 bases. The CDR3 totals 14 residues. The V gene's germline CDR1 is SNHLY and CDR2 FYNNEI. J was trimmed by 3 bases and V by 5 bases; bases with no gene match: 5. The CDR3 DNA reads TGTGCCAGCAGTTCCGGGGGGGGAAAAGAGACCCAGTACTTC. Amino acid sequence: CASSSGGGKETQYF.

This clonotype was detected a few times. This chain links TRBV10-3 with TRBJ1-4; D is unresolved. The germline V gene has CDR1 ENHRY and CDR2 SYGVKD. The CDR3 is 12 residues long. The V end lost 6 bases, the J end lost 3 bases, and 5 bases lay between the germline ends. CDR3 amino acids: CAIRGANEKLFF. The CDR3 DNA follows: TGTGCCATCAGGGGAGCTAATGAAAAACTGTTTTTT.

This clonotype was counted ten times or more. The genes are TRBV5-5 and TRBJ2-3, with a possible D match to TRBD2 (5 bases). The CDR3 totals 13 residues. Between the trimmed V and J ends, which lost 2 bases and 5 bases, there was a span of 9 bases. Germline V gives CDR1 SGHKS, CDR2 YYEKEE (reference sequence). Here the CDR3 DNA reads TGTGCCAGCAGCTTTCGTGAGGGAGATACGCAGTATTTT. Its translation is CASSFREGDTQYF.